This passage covers 16 T cell receptor beta chains from one sample sequenced in a study of shared clonotypes between healthy human individuals. The repertoire was sequenced with immunoSEQ multiplex PCR; TCRdb's copy has only in-frame clones and lacks some. This table has 2 million to 2.5 million clones, approximately 96% appearing once. The sequenced sample consisted of naive CD4+ T cells sorted from blood. Subset defined: CD45RA+ positively selected. The source of these receptors is a young man in good health.

The chain joins TRBV6-1 to TRBJ2-7, with D perhaps TRBD1 (6 bases). The CDR3 extends over 12 amino acids. CDR1 is MNHNS and CDR2 is SASEGT in the germline V gene. Trimming removed 5 bases from V and 11 bases from J, with 16 bases in between. CDR3 sequence (DNA): TGTGCCAGCAGTCCGGAAAGACAGGCAGAGTACTTC. It is translated as CASSPERQAEYF.

The genes are TRBV2 and TRBJ1-5; D is uncertain. The germline V gene encodes CDR1 SNHLY and CDR2 FYNNEI. Trimming cost V 4 bases and J 0 bases, with 7 bases left between them. This CDR3 spans 14 amino acids. DNA of the CDR3: TGTGCCAGCAGTGTAGGCCTTAGCAATCAGCCCCAGCATTTT. Its translation is CASSVGLSNQPQHF. The whole variable domain, remainder taken from reference TRBV2 and TRBJ1-5, is EPEVTQTPSHQVTQMGQEVILRCVPISNHLYFYWYRQILGQKVEFLVSFYNNEISEKSEIFDDQFSVERPDGSNFTLKIRSTKLEDSAMYFCASSVGLSNQPQHFGDGTRLSIL.

This CDR3 reads CATSRGGAGPTGELFF. CDR3 bases: TGTGCCACCAGCAGAGGAGGGGCAGGGCCCACCGGGGAGCTGTTTTTT. The J gene is TRBJ2-2, the V gene TRBV15; D assignment may be TRBD1 or TRBD2 (5 bases each). The CDR3 is 16 amino acids. The germline gives CDR1 LNHNV, CDR2 YYDKDF (reference sequence). Trimming took 1 base from V and 4 from J, leaving 13 bases between them.

Concerning this clone itself: Other DNA sequences in the sample encode the same CDR3. The gene calls are TRBV10-3 and TRBJ1-1, with TRBD1 matching 7 bases. The CDR3 totals 14 residues. Germline V gene data show CDR1 as ENHRY and CDR2 as SYGVKD. Trimming cost V 4 bases and J 3 bases; bases outside gene matches: 5. This CDR3 reads CAISGRQGDTEAFF. DNA of the CDR3: TGTGCCATCAGTGGACGACAGGGTGACACTGAAGCTTTCTTT.

The chain links TRBV4-1 to TRBJ2-5; TRBD1 might be the D (6 bases). Germline V gene lookup returns CDR1 MGHRA and CDR2 YSYEKL. V was trimmed by 3 bases and J by 7 bases, leaving 21 bases between them. The length of the CDR3 is 16 residues. CDR3 amino acids: CASSQTRDTGIRTQYF. CDR3 bases: TGCGCCAGCAGCCAGACCCGGGACACAGGGATAAGGACCCAGTACTTC.

A single count supports this clone. V and J are TRBV6-6 and TRBJ1-2; possibly TRBD1 for D (6 bases). The CDR3 length is 13 residues. Germline-derived CDR1 and CDR2 are MNHNY and SVGAGI (reference sequence). V was cut by 5 bases and J by 5 bases, with 12 bases left in between. The CDR3 here is CASSPRTVYGYTF. DNA for the CDR3: TGTGCCAGCAGTCCGCGGACAGTTTATGGCTACACCTTC.

The chain links TRBV5-1 to TRBJ2-1; either TRBD1 or TRBD2 may supply D (6 bases each). Trimming took off 1 base at V and 2 bases at J, with 10 bases between the two ends. Germline lookup yields CDR1 SGHRS and CDR2 YFSETQ. CDR3 size: 15 residues. Here the CDR3 DNA reads TGCGCCAGCAGCTTGAGGGGGGACCCCTACAATGAGCAGTTCTTC. It specifies CASSLRGDPYNEQFF.

The chain couples TRBV7-2 to TRBJ2-3; D gene unclear. There are 18 residues in the CDR3. CDR1 is SGHTA, CDR2 FQGNSA, per germline. Trimming left V 4 bases short and J 0 bases short, with 20 bases between. The CDR3, as DNA: TGTGCCAGCAGCTGGGGATTTTACAATCGACCTAGCACAGATACGCAGTATTTT. It encodes CASSWGFYNRPSTDTQYF.

The chain combines TRBV28 with TRBJ2-7, with D tentatively TRBD1 (6 bases). Per germline, CDR1 MDHEN and CDR2 SYDVKM. The CDR3 runs to 16 residues. The V end was cut by 5 bases, the J end by 4 bases, with 21 bases between. The CDR3 bases are TGTGCCAGCAGTGACAGACCGGGACACTCTCGTTACGAGCAGTACTTC. Amino acid sequence: CASSDRPGHSRYEQYF.

The V and J genes are TRBV6-5 and TRBJ1-1, with D possibly being TRBD1 (6 bases). Germline V gene lookup returns CDR1 MNHEY and CDR2 SVGAGI. The ends were cut back, 7 bases at V and 1 base at J, with 10 bases in the middle. This CDR3 has 13 residues. CDR3 sequence reads: CASTRQANTEAFF. The CDR3 bases are TGTGCCAGCACCCGACAGGCGAACACTGAAGCTTTCTTT.

This clone was counted a single time. V gene TRBV5-1 combines with J gene TRBJ2-1; 11 positions match TRBD2. This CDR3 contains 15 residues. From germline, CDR1 is SGHRS and CDR2 YFSETQ. The J segment lost 15 bases and the V segment lost 4 bases, leaving 15 bases of the junction unmatched. CDR3 in amino acids: CASSPSSTSGSLAFF. The DNA of the CDR3 is TGCGCCAGCAGCCCTTCCTCCACTAGCGGGAGTCTGGCGTTCTTC.

A note on this clone: Other DNA sequences in this sample translate to the same CDR3. The rearrangement uses TRBV18 and TRBJ2-4, with 9 bases identical to TRBD1. V shed 3 bases, J shed 5 bases, and the junction held 2 bases outside the gene matches. The germline V gene encodes CDR1 KGHSH and CDR2 LQKENI. The CDR3 is 14 residues long. The DNA of the CDR3 is TGTGCCAGCTCACCTCGGACAGGGGAAAACATTCAGTACTTC. Amino acids: CASSPRTGENIQYF.

The rearrangement uses TRBV18 and TRBJ2-1, with D perhaps matching TRBD1 (5 bases). From germline, CDR1 is KGHSH and CDR2 LQKENI. The CDR3 loop spans 14 amino acids. Trimming stripped 3 bases from V and 8 bases from J, with 14 bases between. In DNA, the CDR3 is TGTGCCAGCTCACCCCGAGCAGGGTACGATGAGCAGTTCTTC. Translating gives CASSPRAGYDEQFF.

This clone came up once. The chain links TRBV5-1 to TRBJ1-1; D unresolved. V dropped 2 bases and J dropped 7 bases, with 9 bases sitting between them. The CDR3 has 12 residues. The germline CDR1 and CDR2 sequences are SGHRS and YFSETQ. CDR3 bases: TGCGCCAGCAGCTTTGACCTAATTGAAGCTTTCTTT. It specifies CASSFDLIEAFF.

V usage is TRBV7-8 and J usage is TRBJ1-5, with D possibly being TRBD1 (5 bases). Germline lookup yields CDR1 SGHVS and CDR2 FQNEAQ. The CDR3 contains 14 residues. Trimming stripped 8 bases from V and 4 bases from J, with 15 bases between. DNA of the CDR3: TGTGCCAGCGTATTGGGGCTGGGGAATCAGCCCCAGCATTTT. Its protein product is CASVLGLGNQPQHF.

The gene calls are TRBV30 and TRBJ1-4, with TRBD1 identical over 7 bases. The CDR3 consists of 12 residues. Germline V gene sequence: CDR1 GTSNPN, CDR2 SVGIG (reference sequence). Trimming took 1 base from V and 9 from J; bases not matched to a gene: 2. For the CDR3, the DNA is TGTGCCTGGAGTGAGGGGGCTCAAAAACTGTTTTTT. Translation gives CAWSEGAQKLFF.